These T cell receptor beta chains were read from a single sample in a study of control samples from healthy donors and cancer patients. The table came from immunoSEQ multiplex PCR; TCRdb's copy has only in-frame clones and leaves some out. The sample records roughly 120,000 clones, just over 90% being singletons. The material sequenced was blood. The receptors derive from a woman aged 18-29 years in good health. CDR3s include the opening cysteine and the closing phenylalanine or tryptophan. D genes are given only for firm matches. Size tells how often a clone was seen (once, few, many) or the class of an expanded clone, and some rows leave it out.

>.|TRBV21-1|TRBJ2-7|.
CASSKWTAGTSGTYEQYF
TGTGCCAGCAGCAAATGGACAGCCGGGACTAGCGGGACCTACGAGCAGTACTTC
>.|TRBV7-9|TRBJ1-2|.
CASSSVYGYTF
TGTGCCAGCAGCTCTGTCTATGGCTACACCTTC
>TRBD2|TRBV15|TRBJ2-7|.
CATLPGLAGDNEQYF
TGTGCCACCCTCCCGGGGCTAGCGGGGGACAACGAGCAGTACTTC
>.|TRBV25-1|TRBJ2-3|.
CASSDFLGGSTDTQYF
TGTGCCAGCAGTGATTTCTTGGGGGGCTCGACAGATACGCAGTATTTT
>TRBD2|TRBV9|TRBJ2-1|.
CASSVASGRGNEQFF
TGTGCCAGCAGCGTAGCCAGCGGGAGGGGTAATGAGCAGTTCTTC
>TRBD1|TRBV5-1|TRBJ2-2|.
CASSLRTGETGELFF
TGCGCCAGCAGCCTTAGGACAGGGGAAACCGGGGAGCTGTTTTTT
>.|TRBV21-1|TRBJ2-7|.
CASSKWDRGSYEQYF
TGTGCCAGCAGCAAATGGGACAGGGGCTCCTACGAGCAGTACTTC
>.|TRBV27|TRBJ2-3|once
CASSPATSPDTQYF
TGTGCCAGCAGTCCGGCGACTAGTCCAGATACGCAGTATTTT
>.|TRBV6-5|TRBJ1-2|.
CASSYSGTGYTF
TGTGCCAGCAGTTACTCTGGGACTGGCTACACCTTC
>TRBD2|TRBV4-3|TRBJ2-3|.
CASSQVVGGANTQYF
TGCGCCAGCAGCCAAGTCGTCGGGGGGGCCAATACGCAGTATTTT
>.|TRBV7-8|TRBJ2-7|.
CASSLGNSAYEQYF
TGTGCCAGCAGCTTAGGCAATAGCGCCTACGAGCAGTACTTC
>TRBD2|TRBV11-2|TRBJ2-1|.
CASSRRTSGTNNEQFF
TGTGCCAGCAGCCGCCGGACTAGCGGGACGAACAATGAGCAGTTCTTC
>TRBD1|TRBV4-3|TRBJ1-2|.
CASSPLYDRAPYGYTF
TGCGCCAGCAGCCCCCTTTACGACAGGGCCCCATATGGCTACACCTTC
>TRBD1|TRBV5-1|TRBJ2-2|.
CASSFGQGGGTGELFF
TGCGCCAGCAGCTTCGGACAGGGAGGAGGCACCGGGGAGCTGTTTTTT
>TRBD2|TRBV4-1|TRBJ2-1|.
CASSQESGLYNEQFF
TGCGCCAGCAGCCAAGAATCGGGACTATACAATGAGCAGTTCTTC
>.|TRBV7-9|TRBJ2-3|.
CASSLGGPDTQYF
TGTGCCAGCAGCTTGGGGGGACCAGATACGCAGTATTTT
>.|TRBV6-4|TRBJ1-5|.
CASTDRSSVRPQHF
TGTGCCAGCACTGACAGGTCCTCGGTGCGGCCCCAGCATTTT
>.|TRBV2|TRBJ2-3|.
CASRISGVRTDTQYF
TGTGCCAGCAGGATTTCCGGGGTACGCACAGATACGCAGTATTTT
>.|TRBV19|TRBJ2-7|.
CASSRDSTAYEQYF
TGTGCCAGTAGTAGAGACTCAACTGCCTACGAGCAGTACTTC
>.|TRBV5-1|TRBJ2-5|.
CASSTGLTEETQYF
TGCGCCAGCAGCACCGGACTGACGGAAGAGACCCAGTACTTC
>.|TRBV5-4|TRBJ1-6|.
CASSLGGITSSNSPLHF
TGTGCCAGCAGCCTGGGGGGGATAACCTCTTCCAATTCACCCCTCCACTTT
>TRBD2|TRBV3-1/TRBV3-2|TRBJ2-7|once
CASSPGLAGVPYEQYF
TGTGCCAGCAGCCCCGGACTAGCGGGAGTCCCCTACGAGCAGTACTTC
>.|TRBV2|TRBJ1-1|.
CAGSSINTEAFF
TGTGCCGGGTCATCAATCAACACTGAAGCTTTCTTT
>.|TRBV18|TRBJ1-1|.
CASSPSSGGPEAFF
TGTGCCAGCTCACCATCAAGTGGGGGGCCTGAAGCTTTCTTT
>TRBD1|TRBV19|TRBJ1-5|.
CASSLHRGSNQPQHF
TGTGCCAGTAGTTTGCACAGGGGCAGCAATCAGCCCCAGCATTTT
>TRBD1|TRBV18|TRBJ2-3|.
CASSNQQGGTDTQYF
TGTGCCAGCTCAAACCAACAGGGGGGAACAGATACGCAGTATTTT